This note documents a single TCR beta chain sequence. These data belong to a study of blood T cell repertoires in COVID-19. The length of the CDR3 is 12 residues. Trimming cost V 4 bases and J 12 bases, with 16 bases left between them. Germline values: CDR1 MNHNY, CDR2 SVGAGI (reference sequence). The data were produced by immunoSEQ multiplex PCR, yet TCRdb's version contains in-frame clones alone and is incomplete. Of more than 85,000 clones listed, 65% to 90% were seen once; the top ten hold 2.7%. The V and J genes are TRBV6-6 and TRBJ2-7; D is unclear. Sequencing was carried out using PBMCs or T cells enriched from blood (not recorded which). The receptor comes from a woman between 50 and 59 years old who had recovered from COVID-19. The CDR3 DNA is TGTGCCAGCAGTTCCGCCGAGGTTCGCCCGTACTTC. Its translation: CASSSAEVRPYF.